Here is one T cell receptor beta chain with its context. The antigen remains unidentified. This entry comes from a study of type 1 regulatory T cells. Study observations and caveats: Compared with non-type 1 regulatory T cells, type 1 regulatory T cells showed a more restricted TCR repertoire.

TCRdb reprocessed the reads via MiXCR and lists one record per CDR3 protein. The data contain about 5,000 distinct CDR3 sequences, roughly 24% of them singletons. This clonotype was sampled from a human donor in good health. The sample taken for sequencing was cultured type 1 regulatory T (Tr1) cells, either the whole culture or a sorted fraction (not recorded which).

The CDR3 protein is CASSKLLPSYEQYF. DNA of the CDR3: TGTGCCAGCAGCAAATTACTACCTTCCTACGAGCAGTACTTC. This chain connects TRBV21-1 to TRBJ2-7. TRBV21-1 is a known pseudogene. This CDR3 is built from 14 residues.